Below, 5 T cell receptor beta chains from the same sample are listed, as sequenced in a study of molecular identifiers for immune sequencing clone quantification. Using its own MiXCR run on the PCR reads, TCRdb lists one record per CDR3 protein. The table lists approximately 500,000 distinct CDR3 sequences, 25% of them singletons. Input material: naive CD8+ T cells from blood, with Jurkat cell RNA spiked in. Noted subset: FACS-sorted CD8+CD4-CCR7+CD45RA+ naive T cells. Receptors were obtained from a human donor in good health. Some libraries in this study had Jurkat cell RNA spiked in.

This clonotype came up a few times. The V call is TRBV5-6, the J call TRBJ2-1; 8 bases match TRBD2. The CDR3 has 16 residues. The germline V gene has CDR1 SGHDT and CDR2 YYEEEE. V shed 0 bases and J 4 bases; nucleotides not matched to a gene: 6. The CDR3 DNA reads TGTGCCAGCAGCTTGGCACTAGCGGACCTTTACAATGAGCAGTTCTTC. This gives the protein CASSLALADLYNEQFF.

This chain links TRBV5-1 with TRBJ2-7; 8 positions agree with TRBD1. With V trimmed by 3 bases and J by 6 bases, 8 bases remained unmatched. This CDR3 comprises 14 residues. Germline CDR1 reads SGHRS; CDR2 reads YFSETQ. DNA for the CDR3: TGCGCCAGCAGCTCCCGGACAGGGCCCATCGAGCAGTACTTC. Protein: CASSSRTGPIEQYF.

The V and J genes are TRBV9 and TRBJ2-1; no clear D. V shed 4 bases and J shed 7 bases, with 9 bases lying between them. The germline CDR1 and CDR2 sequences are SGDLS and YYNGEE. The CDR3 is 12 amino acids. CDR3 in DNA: TGTGCCAGCAGCTCACGGTTGAATGAGCAGTTCTTC. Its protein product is CASSSRLNEQFF. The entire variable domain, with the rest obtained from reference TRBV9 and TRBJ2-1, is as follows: DSGVTQTPKHLITATGQRVTLRCSPRSGDLSVYWYQQSLDQGLQFLIQYYNGEERAKGNILERFSAQQFPDLHSELNLSSLELGDSALYFCASSSRLNEQFFGPGTRLTVL.

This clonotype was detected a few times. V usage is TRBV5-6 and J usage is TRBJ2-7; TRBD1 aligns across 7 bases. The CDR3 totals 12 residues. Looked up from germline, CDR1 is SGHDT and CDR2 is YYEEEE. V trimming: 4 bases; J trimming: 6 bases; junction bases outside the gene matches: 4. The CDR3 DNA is TGTGCCAGCAGCCCAAACAGGGGCGAGCAGTACTTC. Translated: CASSPNRGEQYF.

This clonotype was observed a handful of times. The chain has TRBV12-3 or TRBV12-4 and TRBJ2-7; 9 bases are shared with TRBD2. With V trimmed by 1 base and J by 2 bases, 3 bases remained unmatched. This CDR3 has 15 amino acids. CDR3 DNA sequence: TGTGCCAGCAGTTTAGTTCTAGCGGGACCCTACGAGCAGTACTTC. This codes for CASSLVLAGPYEQYF.